This T cell receptor (beta chain) was observed in a study of OX40 agonist ivuxolimab in advanced cancers. On the study more broadly: Administration of intravenous ivuxolimab to patients occurred every 2 weeks at 0.01 to 10 mg/kg.

Clones were read by immunoSEQ multiplex PCR, and TCRdb kept only the in-frame ones, dropping some. The sample lists tens of thousands of clones; 89% were seen once. Looked up from germline, CDR1 is SGHAT and CDR2 is FQNNGV. This CDR3 is 16 amino acids long. The trim removed 2 bases at V and 5 bases at J, leaving 6 bases unmatched. The timepoints at which blood was sampled were baseline, cycle 4 day 1, and cycle 7 day 1. Details on this clone: Its specificity is not known.

Study-wide results and caveats: Blood T cells, both CD4+ and CD8+, expanded clonally by week 6 at 0.1 to 3.0 mg/kg. Some patients who did not respond also had low normalized T-cell clonal expansion.

The chain couples TRBV11-2 to TRBJ2-1; 10 nucleotides match TRBD2. The TCR sequence derives from an adult with an advanced solid tumor such as melanoma, head and neck, liver or kidney cancer. This material consisted of CD4+ or CD8+ T cells sorted from blood, taken in a trial of the OX40 agonist ivuxolimab. The CDR3 nucleotides are TGTGCCAGCAGCTTATGGGGGACTAGCGCGGACAATGAGCAGTTCTTC. This sequence encodes CASSLWGTSADNEQFF.